The entry below describes one T cell receptor beta chain. The sample is drawn from a study of Ad26.COV2.S vaccination and SARS-CoV-2 variants. About the study: Ad26.COV2.S arm of COV1001 included the donor. Donor got 5x10^10 or 1x10^11 viral particles of Ad26.COV2.S.

Documented treatment: roughly 20 received Ad26.COV2.S at low or high dose, single or two shots; 5 received placebo; per-sample allocation not given. All samples were drawn on day 63, counting from the first vaccine or placebo injection. TCRdb's table, derived via immunoSEQ multiplex PCR, lists solely in-frame clones and lacks some. The sample has around 300,000 clones, roughly 90% seen once. Sequenced material: peripheral blood, taken in a trial of Ad26.COV2.S vaccine versus placebo. This TCR derives from a person between 18 and 59 years old who received the Ad26.COV2.S COVID-19 vaccine or a placebo.

This chain's CDR3 is CSVEMLRWGIKTSTDTQYF. The CDR3 coding sequence is TGCAGCGTTGAGATGTTGCGATGGGGAATTAAGACTAGCACAGATACGCAGTATTTT. The rearrangement uses TRBV29-1 and TRBJ2-3, with no clear D. The germline CDR1 and CDR2 sequences are SQVTM and ANQGSEA. The germline V and J ends were trimmed by 3 bases and 0 bases, with 25 bases remaining between them. This CDR3 is built from 19 residues.